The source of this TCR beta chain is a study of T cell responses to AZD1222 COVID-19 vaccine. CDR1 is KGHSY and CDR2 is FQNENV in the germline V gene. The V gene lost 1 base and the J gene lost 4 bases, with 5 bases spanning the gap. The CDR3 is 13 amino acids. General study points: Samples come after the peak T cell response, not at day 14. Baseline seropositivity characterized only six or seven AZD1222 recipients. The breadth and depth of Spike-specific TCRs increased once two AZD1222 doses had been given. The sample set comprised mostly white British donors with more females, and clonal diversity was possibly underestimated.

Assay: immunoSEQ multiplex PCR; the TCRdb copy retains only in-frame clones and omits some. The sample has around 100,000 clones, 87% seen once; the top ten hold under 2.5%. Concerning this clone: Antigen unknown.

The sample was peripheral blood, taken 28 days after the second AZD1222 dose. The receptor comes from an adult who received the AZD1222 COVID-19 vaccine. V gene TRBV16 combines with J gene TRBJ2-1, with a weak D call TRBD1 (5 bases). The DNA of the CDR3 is TGTGCCAGCAGCCAATGGACATACAATGAGCAGTTCTTC. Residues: CASSQWTYNEQFF.